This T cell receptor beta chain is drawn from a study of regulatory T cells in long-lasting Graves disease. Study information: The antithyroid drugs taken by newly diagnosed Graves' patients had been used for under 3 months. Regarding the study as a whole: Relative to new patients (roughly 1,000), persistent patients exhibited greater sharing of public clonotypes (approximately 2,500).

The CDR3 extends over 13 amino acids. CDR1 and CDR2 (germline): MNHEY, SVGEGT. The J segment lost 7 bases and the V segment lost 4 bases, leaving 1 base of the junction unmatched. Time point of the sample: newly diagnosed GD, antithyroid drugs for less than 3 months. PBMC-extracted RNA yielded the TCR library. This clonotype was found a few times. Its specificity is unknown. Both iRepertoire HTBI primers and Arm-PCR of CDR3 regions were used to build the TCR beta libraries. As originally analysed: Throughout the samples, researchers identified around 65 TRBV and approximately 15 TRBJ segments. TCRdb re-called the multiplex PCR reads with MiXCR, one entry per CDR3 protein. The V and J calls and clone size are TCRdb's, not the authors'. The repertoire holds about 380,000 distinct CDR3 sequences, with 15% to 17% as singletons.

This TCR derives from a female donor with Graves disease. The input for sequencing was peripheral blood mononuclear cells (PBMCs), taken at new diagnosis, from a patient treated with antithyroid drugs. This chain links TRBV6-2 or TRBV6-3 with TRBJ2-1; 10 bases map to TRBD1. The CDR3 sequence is CASSSDRGNEQFF. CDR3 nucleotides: TGTGCCAGCAGTTCGGACAGGGGGAATGAGCAGTTCTTC.